This T cell receptor (beta chain) came from a study of identical twins. Trimming pared 4 bases from V and 7 bases from J, leaving 8 bases between. The CDR3 spans 13 residues. Findings of the study overall: Fewer insertions characterized abundant cord blood beta clonotypes, whereas memory repertoires showed none.

The sample holds a few counts of this clonotype. The target antigen is unknown. One entry per CDR3 protein, called by TCRdb with MiXCR from the 5' RACE reads. This table holds 1.5 million to 2 million distinct CDR3 sequences, 25% to 35% found once. Material: cord blood. The chain combines TRBV12-3 or TRBV12-4 with TRBJ1-6; D remains ambiguous. The sequence was obtained from a newborn girl in good health. The CDR3 is CASSSPENSPLHF. The DNA for the CDR3 is TGTGCCAGCAGTTCGCCGGAGAATTCACCCCTCCACTTT.